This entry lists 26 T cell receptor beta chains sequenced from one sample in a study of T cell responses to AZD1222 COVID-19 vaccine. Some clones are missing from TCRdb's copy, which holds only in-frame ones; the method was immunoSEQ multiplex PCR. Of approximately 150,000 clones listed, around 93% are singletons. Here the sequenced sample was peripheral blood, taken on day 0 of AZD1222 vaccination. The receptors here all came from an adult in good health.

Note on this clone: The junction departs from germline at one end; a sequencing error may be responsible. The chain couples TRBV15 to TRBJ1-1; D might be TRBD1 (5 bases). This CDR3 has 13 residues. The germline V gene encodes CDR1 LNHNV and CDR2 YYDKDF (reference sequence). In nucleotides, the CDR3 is TGTGCCACCAGCGGAGACGGGGGGACTGAAGCTTTCTTT. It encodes CATSGDGGTEAFF.

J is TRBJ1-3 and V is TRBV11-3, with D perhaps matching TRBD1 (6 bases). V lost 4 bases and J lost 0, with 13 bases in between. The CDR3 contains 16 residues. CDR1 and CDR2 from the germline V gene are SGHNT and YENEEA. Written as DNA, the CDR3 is TGTGCCAGCAGCTCGTGGACAGTCTCCTCTGGAAACACCATATATTTT. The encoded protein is CASSSWTVSSGNTIYF.

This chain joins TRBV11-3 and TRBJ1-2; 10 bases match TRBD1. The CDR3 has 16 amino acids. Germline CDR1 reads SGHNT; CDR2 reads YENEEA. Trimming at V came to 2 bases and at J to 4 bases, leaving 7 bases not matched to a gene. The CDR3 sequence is CASSLSGTGDLYGYTF. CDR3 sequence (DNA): TGTGCCAGCAGCTTATCCGGGACAGGGGATCTCTATGGCTACACCTTC.

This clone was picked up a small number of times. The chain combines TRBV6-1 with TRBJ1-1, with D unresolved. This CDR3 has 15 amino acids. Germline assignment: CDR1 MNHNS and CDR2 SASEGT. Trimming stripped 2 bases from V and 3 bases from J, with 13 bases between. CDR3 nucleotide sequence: TGTGCCAGCAGTGAATTTAGTCTGCGGGACACTGAAGCTTTCTTT. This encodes CASSEFSLRDTEAFF.

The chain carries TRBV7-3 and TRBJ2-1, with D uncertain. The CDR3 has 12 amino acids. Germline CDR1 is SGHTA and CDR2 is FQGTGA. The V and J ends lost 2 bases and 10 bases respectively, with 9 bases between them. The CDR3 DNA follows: TGTGCCAGCAGCTTAGGGTTCGGGGAGCAGTTCTTC. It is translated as CASSLGFGEQFF.

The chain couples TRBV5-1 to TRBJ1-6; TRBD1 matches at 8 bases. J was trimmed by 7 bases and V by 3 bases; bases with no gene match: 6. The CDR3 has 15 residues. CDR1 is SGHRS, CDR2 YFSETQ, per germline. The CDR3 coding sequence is TGCGCCAGCAGCTCGCGGGGACAGGAGAATTCACCCCTCCACTTT. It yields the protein CASSSRGQENSPLHF.

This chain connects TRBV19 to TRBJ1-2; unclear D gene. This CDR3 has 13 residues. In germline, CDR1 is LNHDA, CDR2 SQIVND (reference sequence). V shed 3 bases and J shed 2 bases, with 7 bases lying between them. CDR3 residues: CASSMEINYGYTF. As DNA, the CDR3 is TGTGCCAGTAGTATGGAGATAAACTATGGCTACACCTTC. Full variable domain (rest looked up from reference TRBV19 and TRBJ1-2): DGGITQSPKYLFRKEGQNVTLSCEQNLNHDAMYWYRQDPGQGLRLIYYSQIVNDFQKGDIAEGYSVSREKKESFPLTVTSAQKNPTAFYLCASSMEINYGYTFGSGTRLTVV.

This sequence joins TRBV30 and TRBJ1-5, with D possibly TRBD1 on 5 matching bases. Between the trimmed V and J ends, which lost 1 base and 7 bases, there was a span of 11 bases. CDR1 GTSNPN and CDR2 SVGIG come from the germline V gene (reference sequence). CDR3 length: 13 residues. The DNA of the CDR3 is TGTGCCTGGAGTGGGGACGGGCTCCAGCCCCAGCATTTT. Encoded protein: CAWSGDGLQPQHF.

The CDR3 loop reads CASSLTSGDTYNEQFF. In DNA, the CDR3 is TGTGCCAGCAGCCTTACCTCAGGGGATACCTACAATGAGCAGTTCTTC. The V call is TRBV10-3, the J call TRBJ2-1, with a weak D call TRBD1 (6 bases). V shed 10 bases and J shed 2 bases, with 21 bases lying between them. The germline V gene encodes CDR1 ENHRY and CDR2 SYGVKD. CDR3 length: 16 amino acids.

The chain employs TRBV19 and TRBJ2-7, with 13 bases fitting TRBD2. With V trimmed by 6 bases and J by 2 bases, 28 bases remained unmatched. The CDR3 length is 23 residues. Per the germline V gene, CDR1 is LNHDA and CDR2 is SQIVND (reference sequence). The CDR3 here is CASSTYRSIPGLAGFRLTYEQYF. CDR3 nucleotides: TGTGCCAGTAGCACGTATCGATCAATACCGGGACTAGCGGGATTCAGACTTACCTACGAGCAGTACTTC. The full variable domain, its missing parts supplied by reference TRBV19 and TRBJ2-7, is DGGITQSPKYLFRKEGQNVTLSCEQNLNHDAMYWYRQDPGQGLRLIYYSQIVNDFQKGDIAEGYSVSREKKESFPLTVTSAQKNPTAFYLCASSTYRSIPGLAGFRLTYEQYFGPGTRLTVT.

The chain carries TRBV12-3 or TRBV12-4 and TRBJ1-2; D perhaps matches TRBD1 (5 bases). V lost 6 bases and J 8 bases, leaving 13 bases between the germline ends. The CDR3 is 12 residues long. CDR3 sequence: CASSRDSGGYTF. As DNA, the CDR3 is TGTGCCAGCAGCCGGGACTCAGGAGGCTACACCTTC.

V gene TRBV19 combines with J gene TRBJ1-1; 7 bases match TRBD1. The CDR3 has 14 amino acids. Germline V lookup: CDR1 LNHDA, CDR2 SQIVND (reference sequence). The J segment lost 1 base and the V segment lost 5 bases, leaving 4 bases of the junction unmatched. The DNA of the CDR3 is TGTGCCAGTAGTCCGGGACAGAGGAACACTGAAGCTTTCTTT. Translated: CASSPGQRNTEAFF. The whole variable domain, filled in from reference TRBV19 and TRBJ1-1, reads DGGITQSPKYLFRKEGQNVTLSCEQNLNHDAMYWYRQDPGQGLRLIYYSQIVNDFQKGDIAEGYSVSREKKESFPLTVTSAQKNPTAFYLCASSPGQRNTEAFFGQGTRLTVV.

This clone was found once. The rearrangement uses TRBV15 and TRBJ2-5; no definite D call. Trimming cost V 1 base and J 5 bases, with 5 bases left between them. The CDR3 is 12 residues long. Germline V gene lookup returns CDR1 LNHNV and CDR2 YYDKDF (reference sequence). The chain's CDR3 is CATSRGTETQYF. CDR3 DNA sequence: TGTGCCACCAGCAGAGGAACGGAGACCCAGTACTTC. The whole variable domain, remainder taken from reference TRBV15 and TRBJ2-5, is DAMVIQNPRYQVTQFGKPVTLSCSQTLNHNVMYWYQQKSSQAPKLLFHYYDKDFNNEADTPDNFQSRRPNTSFCFLDIRSPGLGDTAMYLCATSRGTETQYFGPGTRLLVL.

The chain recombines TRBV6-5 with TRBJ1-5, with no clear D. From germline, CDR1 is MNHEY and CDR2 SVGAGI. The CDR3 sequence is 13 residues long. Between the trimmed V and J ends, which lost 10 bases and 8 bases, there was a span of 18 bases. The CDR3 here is CATTRVLVEPQHF. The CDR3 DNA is TGTGCCACCACCCGGGTCCTGGTGGAGCCCCAGCATTTT.

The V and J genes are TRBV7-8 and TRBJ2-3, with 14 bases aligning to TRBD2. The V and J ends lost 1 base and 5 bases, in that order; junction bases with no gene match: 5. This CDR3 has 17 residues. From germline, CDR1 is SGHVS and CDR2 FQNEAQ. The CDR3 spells CASSLGTSGRTKDTQYF. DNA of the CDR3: TGTGCCAGCAGCTTAGGGACTAGCGGGAGGACCAAAGATACGCAGTATTTT.

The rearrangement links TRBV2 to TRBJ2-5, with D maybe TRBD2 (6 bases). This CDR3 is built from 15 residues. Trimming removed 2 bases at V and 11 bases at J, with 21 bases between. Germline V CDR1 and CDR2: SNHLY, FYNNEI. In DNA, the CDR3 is TGTGCCAGCAGTGAATTGGGGACCCTTAGCGGTGATCAGTACTTC. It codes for CASSELGTLSGDQYF. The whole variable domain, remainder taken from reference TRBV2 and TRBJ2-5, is EPEVTQTPSHQVTQMGQEVILRCVPISNHLYFYWYRQILGQKVEFLVSFYNNEISEKSEIFDDQFSVERPDGSNFTLKIRSTKLEDSAMYFCASSELGTLSGDQYFGPGTRLLVL.

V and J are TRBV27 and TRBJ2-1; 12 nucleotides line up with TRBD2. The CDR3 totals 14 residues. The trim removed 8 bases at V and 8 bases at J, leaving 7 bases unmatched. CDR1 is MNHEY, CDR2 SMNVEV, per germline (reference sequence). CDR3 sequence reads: CASRSTSGSHEQFF. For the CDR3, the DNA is TGTGCCAGCCGGTCGACTAGCGGGAGTCATGAGCAGTTCTTC.

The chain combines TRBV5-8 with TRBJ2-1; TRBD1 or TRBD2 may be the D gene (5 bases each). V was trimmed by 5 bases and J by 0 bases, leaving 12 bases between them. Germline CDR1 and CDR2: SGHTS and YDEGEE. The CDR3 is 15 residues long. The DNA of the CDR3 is TGTGCCAGCAGGGGGGTGTTAAGCTCCTACAATGAGCAGTTCTTC. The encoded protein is CASRGVLSSYNEQFF.

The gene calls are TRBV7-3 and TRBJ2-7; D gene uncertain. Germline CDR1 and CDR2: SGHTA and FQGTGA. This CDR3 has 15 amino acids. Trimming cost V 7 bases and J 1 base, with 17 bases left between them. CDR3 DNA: TGTGCCAGCACCCCCCTGGGATCCATTTCCTACGAGCAGTACTTC. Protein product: CASTPLGSISYEQYF.

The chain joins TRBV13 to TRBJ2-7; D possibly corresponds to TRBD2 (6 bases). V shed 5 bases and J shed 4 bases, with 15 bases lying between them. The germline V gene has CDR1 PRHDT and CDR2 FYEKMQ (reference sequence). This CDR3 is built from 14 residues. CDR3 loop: CASSQEGQTYEQYF. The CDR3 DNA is TGTGCCAGCAGCCAGGAGGGCCAGACGTACGAGCAGTACTTC. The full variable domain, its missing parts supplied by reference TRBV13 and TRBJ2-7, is AAGVIQSPRHLIKEKRETATLKCYPIPRHDTVYWYQQGPGQDPQFLISFYEKMQSDKGSIPDRFSAQQFSDYHSELNMSSLELGDSALYFCASSQEGQTYEQYFGPGTRLTVT.

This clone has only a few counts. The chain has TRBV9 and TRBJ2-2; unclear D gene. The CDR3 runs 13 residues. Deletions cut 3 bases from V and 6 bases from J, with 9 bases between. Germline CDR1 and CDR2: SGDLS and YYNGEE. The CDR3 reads CASSASWAGELFF. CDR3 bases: TGTGCCAGCAGCGCTAGTTGGGCCGGGGAGCTGTTTTTT.

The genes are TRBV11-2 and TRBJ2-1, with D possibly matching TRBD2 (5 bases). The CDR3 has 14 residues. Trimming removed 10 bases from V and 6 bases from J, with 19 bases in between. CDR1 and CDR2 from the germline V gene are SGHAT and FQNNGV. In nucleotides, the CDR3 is TGTGCCACCGGGTCCCGGGGTGCCCCCAATGAGCAGTTCTTC. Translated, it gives CATGSRGAPNEQFF.

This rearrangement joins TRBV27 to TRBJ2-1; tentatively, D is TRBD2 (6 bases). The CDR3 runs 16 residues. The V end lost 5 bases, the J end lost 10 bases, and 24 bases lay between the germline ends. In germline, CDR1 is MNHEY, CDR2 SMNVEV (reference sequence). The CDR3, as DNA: TGTGCCAGCAGTGCAAGGGACTCCCTTCTGTGGGGGGAGCAGTTCTTC. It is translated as CASSARDSLLWGEQFF.

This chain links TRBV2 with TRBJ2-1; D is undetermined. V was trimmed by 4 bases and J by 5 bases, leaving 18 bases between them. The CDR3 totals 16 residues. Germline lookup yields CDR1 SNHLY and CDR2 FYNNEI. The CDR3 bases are TGTGCCAGCAGTGTTGTCCGGACGGTAATTAACAATGAGCAGTTCTTC. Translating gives CASSVVRTVINNEQFF.

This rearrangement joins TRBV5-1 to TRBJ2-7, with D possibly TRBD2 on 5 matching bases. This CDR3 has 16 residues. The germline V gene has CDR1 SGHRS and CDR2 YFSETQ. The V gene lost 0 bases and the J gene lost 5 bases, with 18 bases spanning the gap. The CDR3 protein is CASSLAGRDALDEQYF. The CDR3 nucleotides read TGCGCCAGCAGCTTGGCCGGACGGGATGCCCTTGACGAGCAGTACTTC.

The CDR3 region is CASSLTGQVSPLHF. The CDR3 nucleotides are TGTGCCAGCAGTTTAACGGGACAGGTTTCACCCCTCCACTTT. The V call is TRBV28, the J call TRBJ1-6; 8 bases line up with TRBD1. Germline V CDR1 and CDR2: MDHEN, SYDVKM. The CDR3 contains 14 residues. The trim removed 2 bases at V and 9 bases at J, leaving 3 bases unmatched.